Listed below are T cell receptor beta chains from one sample, sequenced in a study of blood T cell repertoires in COVID-19. Profiling relied on immunoSEQ multiplex PCR, and the TCRdb table lists in-frame clones only, not all of them. The sample consists of roughly 130,000 clones, 84% of them appearing once. Sequencing was done on a sample of PBMCs or T cells enriched from blood (not recorded which). These receptors all stem from a woman aged 45-65 years with acute COVID-19. CDR3s include the opening cysteine and the closing phenylalanine or tryptophan. Each record gives: D gene, V gene, CDR3 length, J gene, clone size, CDR3 protein, CDR3 DNA. The D gene is left open where the match is weak. Some rows mark clone size as missing; the rest say once, few, many or name a class of expanded clone.

d_gene: .; v_gene: TRBV2; len: 13; j_gene: TRBJ1-5; abundance: .; CDR3aa: CASSVGGNQPQHF; CDR3nt: TGTGCCAGCAGTGTGGGAGGCAATCAGCCCCAGCATTTT
d_gene: .; v_gene: TRBV2; len: 13; j_gene: TRBJ1-6; abundance: few; CDR3aa: CASIPGWGSPLHF; CDR3nt: TGTGCCAGCATTCCGGGGTGGGGTTCACCCCTCCACTTT
d_gene: .; v_gene: TRBV5-1; len: 16; j_gene: TRBJ1-2; abundance: .; CDR3aa: CASSLEDGGHGYGYTF; CDR3nt: TGCGCCAGCAGCTTAGAGGACGGGGGGCATGGCTATGGCTACACCTTC
d_gene: TRBD1; v_gene: TRBV7-9; len: 15; j_gene: TRBJ1-1; abundance: .; CDR3aa: CASSLGGGQGTEAFF; CDR3nt: TGTGCCAGCAGCTTAGGAGGAGGACAGGGCACTGAAGCTTTCTTT
d_gene: .; v_gene: TRBV9; len: 15; j_gene: TRBJ1-5; abundance: once; CDR3aa: CASSPGAGGYQPQHF; CDR3nt: TGTGCCAGCAGCCCAGGGGCGGGGGGGTATCAGCCCCAGCATTTT
d_gene: TRBD2; v_gene: TRBV6-2/TRBV6-3; len: 20; j_gene: TRBJ2-1; abundance: .; CDR3aa: CASSYGAGTSVTSSYNEQFF; CDR3nt: TGTGCCAGCAGTTACGGAGCCGGGACTAGCGTAACGAGCTCCTACAATGAGCAGTTCTTC
d_gene: .; v_gene: TRBV7-9; len: 14; j_gene: TRBJ2-1; abundance: .; CDR3aa: CASSPAAESGEQFF; CDR3nt: TGTGCCAGCAGCCCGGCAGCGGAGTCGGGTGAGCAGTTCTTC
d_gene: .; v_gene: TRBV7-8; len: 14; j_gene: TRBJ1-2; abundance: .; CDR3aa: CASSGYRALNGYTF; CDR3nt: TGTGCCAGCAGCGGATACAGGGCTCTAAATGGCTACACCTTC
d_gene: TRBD1; v_gene: TRBV5-1; len: 15; j_gene: TRBJ1-1; abundance: .; CDR3aa: CASSRGGTENTEAFF; CDR3nt: TGCGCCAGCAGCCGCGGCGGGACAGAGAACACTGAAGCTTTCTTT
d_gene: .; v_gene: TRBV7-3; len: 15; j_gene: TRBJ2-3; abundance: .; CDR3aa: CASSLVGSRTDTQYF; CDR3nt: TGTGCCAGCAGCTTAGTGGGGAGCCGCACAGATACGCAGTATTTT
d_gene: .; v_gene: TRBV3-1/TRBV3-2; len: 16; j_gene: TRBJ2-1; abundance: .; CDR3aa: CASSLREATPYNEQFF; CDR3nt: TGTGCCAGCAGCCTTAGGGAGGCCACCCCCTACAATGAGCAGTTCTTC
d_gene: TRBD1; v_gene: TRBV3-1/TRBV3-2; len: 17; j_gene: TRBJ1-2; abundance: few; CDR3aa: CASSQTGTGVLDYGYTF; CDR3nt: TGTGCCAGCAGCCAGACAGGGACAGGGGTATTAGACTATGGCTACACCTTC
d_gene: TRBD1; v_gene: TRBV27; len: 14; j_gene: TRBJ1-1; abundance: .; CDR3aa: CASSSPGGGEEAFF; CDR3nt: TGTGCCAGCAGTTCCCCAGGGGGCGGCGAAGAAGCTTTCTTT
d_gene: TRBD2; v_gene: TRBV2; len: 13; j_gene: TRBJ2-3; abundance: .; CDR3aa: CASRGTSGYTQYF; CDR3nt: TGTGCCAGCAGAGGGACTAGCGGCTATACGCAGTATTTT
d_gene: TRBD2; v_gene: TRBV27; len: 18; j_gene: TRBJ2-3; abundance: .; CDR3aa: CASSLYIGAAGLTDTQYF; CDR3nt: TGTGCCAGCAGTTTATATATCGGGGCAGCGGGGCTCACAGATACGCAGTATTTT
d_gene: .; v_gene: TRBV9; len: 14; j_gene: TRBJ1-1; abundance: .; CDR3aa: CASSVGGGDTEAFF; CDR3nt: TGTGCCAGCAGCGTAGGGGGAGGAGACACTGAAGCTTTCTTT
d_gene: TRBD1; v_gene: TRBV9; len: 16; j_gene: TRBJ2-2; abundance: .; CDR3aa: CASSVGVGGVTGELFF; CDR3nt: TGTGCCAGCAGCGTAGGTGTAGGGGGCGTCACCGGGGAGCTGTTTTTT
d_gene: TRBD2; v_gene: TRBV7-6; len: 15; j_gene: TRBJ2-5; abundance: many; CDR3aa: CASSLAGGHQETQYF; CDR3nt: TGTGCCAGCAGCTTAGCGGGAGGGCATCAAGAGACCCAGTACTTC
d_gene: .; v_gene: TRBV18; len: 14; j_gene: TRBJ2-7; abundance: .; CDR3aa: CASSPNREGNEQYF; CDR3nt: TGTGCCAGCTCACCAAACAGGGAGGGCAACGAGCAGTACTTC
d_gene: .; v_gene: TRBV7-2; len: 14; j_gene: TRBJ1-1; abundance: .; CDR3aa: CASTGALRGTEAFF; CDR3nt: TGTGCCAGCACGGGGGCCCTGCGGGGGACTGAAGCTTTCTTT
d_gene: TRBD1; v_gene: TRBV29-1; len: 13; j_gene: TRBJ1-2; abundance: .; CDR3aa: CSVAGQGNYGYTF; CDR3nt: TGCAGCGTCGCGGGACAGGGTAACTATGGCTACACCTTC
d_gene: .; v_gene: TRBV30; len: 15; j_gene: TRBJ1-2; abundance: .; CDR3aa: CAWSGGLGINYGYTF; CDR3nt: TGTGCCTGGAGTGGGGGCCTAGGGATTAACTATGGCTACACCTTC
d_gene: TRBD1; v_gene: TRBV11-2; len: 14; j_gene: TRBJ2-7; abundance: .; CDR3aa: CASSLGTGHYEQYF; CDR3nt: TGTGCCAGCAGCTTGGGGACAGGGCATTACGAGCAGTACTTC
d_gene: .; v_gene: TRBV11-2; len: 13; j_gene: TRBJ2-2; abundance: .; CDR3aa: CASTRSLTGELFF; CDR3nt: TGTGCCAGCACCCGGTCCCTGACCGGGGAGCTGTTTTTT
d_gene: TRBD1; v_gene: TRBV19; len: 13; j_gene: TRBJ1-2; abundance: .; CDR3aa: CASSIGTDYGYTF; CDR3nt: TGTGCCAGTAGTATCGGGACAGATTATGGCTACACCTTC
d_gene: TRBD2; v_gene: TRBV11-3; len: 15; j_gene: TRBJ2-1; abundance: .; CDR3aa: CASSSGTSGTNEQFF; CDR3nt: TGTGCCAGCAGCTCGGGGACTAGCGGGACCAATGAGCAGTTCTTC
d_gene: TRBD2; v_gene: TRBV24-1; len: 15; j_gene: TRBJ2-1; abundance: once; CDR3aa: CATSRTGLAPNEQFF; CDR3nt: TGTGCCACCAGCCGAACGGGACTAGCGCCCAATGAGCAGTTCTTC
d_gene: TRBD1; v_gene: TRBV7-2; len: 15; j_gene: TRBJ1-2; abundance: few; CDR3aa: CASSPKGQTYHGYTF; CDR3nt: TGTGCCAGCAGCCCCAAGGGACAGACCTACCATGGCTACACCTTC
d_gene: .; v_gene: TRBV4-1; len: 17; j_gene: TRBJ1-5; abundance: once; CDR3aa: CASSPGGRAGDNQPQHF; CDR3nt: TGCGCCAGCAGCCCTGGGGGGCGGGCGGGAGACAATCAGCCCCAGCATTTT
d_gene: TRBD1; v_gene: TRBV5-1; len: 16; j_gene: TRBJ2-6; abundance: .; CDR3aa: CASSRTGAPGANVLTF; CDR3nt: TGCGCCAGCAGCAGGACAGGGGCCCCTGGGGCCAACGTCCTGACTTTC
d_gene: TRBD1; v_gene: TRBV9; len: 16; j_gene: TRBJ2-2; abundance: .; CDR3aa: CASSPRDRPNTGELFF; CDR3nt: TGTGCCAGCAGCCCGCGGGACAGGCCGAACACCGGGGAGCTGTTTTTT
d_gene: TRBD1; v_gene: TRBV5-5; len: 14; j_gene: TRBJ1-1; abundance: .; CDR3aa: CASSLYQGGTEAFF; CDR3nt: TGTGCCAGCAGCTTGTATCAGGGGGGCACTGAAGCTTTCTTT
d_gene: TRBD1; v_gene: TRBV7-8; len: 14; j_gene: TRBJ1-2; abundance: .; CDR3aa: CASSSDRVSYGYTF; CDR3nt: TGTGCCAGCAGCTCGGACAGGGTATCCTATGGCTACACCTTC
d_gene: TRBD1; v_gene: TRBV6-6; len: 15; j_gene: TRBJ1-5; abundance: .; CDR3aa: CASSWTGLVNQPQHF; CDR3nt: TGTGCCAGCAGTTGGACAGGGTTGGTTAATCAGCCCCAGCATTTT
d_gene: .; v_gene: TRBV3-1/TRBV3-2; len: 16; j_gene: TRBJ2-5; abundance: .; CDR3aa: CASSPRVTGTGETQYF; CDR3nt: TGTGCCAGCAGCCCCCGAGTGACAGGAACAGGGGAGACCCAGTACTTC
d_gene: TRBD1; v_gene: TRBV5-4; len: 15; j_gene: TRBJ2-2; abundance: .; CDR3aa: CASSLAQGMTGELFF; CDR3nt: TGTGCCAGCAGCTTGGCACAGGGGATGACCGGGGAGCTGTTTTTT
d_gene: .; v_gene: TRBV12-5; len: 14; j_gene: TRBJ2-3; abundance: few; CDR3aa: CASRRDLHTDTQYF; CDR3nt: TGTGCTAGTCGGCGGGACCTCCACACAGATACGCAGTATTTT
d_gene: .; v_gene: TRBV19; len: 13; j_gene: TRBJ1-5; abundance: .; CDR3aa: CAGSQQGSQPQHF; CDR3nt: TGTGCCGGATCCCAGCAGGGCTCTCAGCCCCAGCATTTT
d_gene: .; v_gene: TRBV30; len: 12; j_gene: TRBJ1-1; abundance: .; CDR3aa: CAWRRQAAGAFF; CDR3nt: TGTGCCTGGAGAAGGCAGGCGGCGGGAGCTTTCTTT
d_gene: .; v_gene: TRBV11-2; len: 14; j_gene: TRBJ1-1; abundance: .; CDR3aa: CASSQQRANTEAFF; CDR3nt: TGTGCCAGCAGCCAGCAGCGGGCGAACACTGAAGCTTTCTTT
d_gene: .; v_gene: TRBV5-1; len: 16; j_gene: TRBJ2-1; abundance: .; CDR3aa: CASSWAAASDGNEQFF; CDR3nt: TGCGCCAGCAGCTGGGCCGCCGCTAGCGACGGTAATGAGCAGTTCTTC
d_gene: .; v_gene: TRBV10-3; len: 15; j_gene: TRBJ2-2; abundance: .; CDR3aa: CAISESPRNTGELFF; CDR3nt: TGTGCCATCAGTGAGTCCCCTCGGAACACCGGGGAGCTGTTTTTT
d_gene: .; v_gene: TRBV11-2; len: 17; j_gene: TRBJ1-1; abundance: once; CDR3aa: CASSLVLAGEENTEAFF; CDR3nt: TGTGCCAGCAGCTTAGTGTTGGCCGGGGAGGAGAACACTGAAGCTTTCTTT
d_gene: TRBD2; v_gene: TRBV5-3; len: 18; j_gene: TRBJ2-1; abundance: .; CDR3aa: CARSSGLAEGGSYNEQFF; CDR3nt: TGTGCCAGAAGCTCGGGACTAGCGGAGGGGGGCTCCTACAATGAGCAGTTCTTC
d_gene: TRBD2; v_gene: TRBV2; len: 15; j_gene: TRBJ2-4; abundance: .; CDR3aa: CASSLFAGVRNIQYF; CDR3nt: TGTGCCAGCAGTCTCTTCGCGGGAGTGAGAAACATTCAGTACTTC
d_gene: TRBD1; v_gene: TRBV4-1; len: 14; j_gene: TRBJ2-7; abundance: .; CDR3aa: CASSRITGGNEQYF; CDR3nt: TGCGCCAGCAGCCGAATTACAGGGGGGAACGAGCAGTACTTC
d_gene: .; v_gene: TRBV7-9; len: 15; j_gene: TRBJ2-2; abundance: .; CDR3aa: CASSLAPANTGELFF; CDR3nt: TGTGCCAGCAGCTTAGCCCCAGCGAACACCGGGGAGCTGTTTTTT
d_gene: .; v_gene: TRBV29-1; len: 14; j_gene: TRBJ2-6; abundance: few; CDR3aa: CSVDDKAGANVLTF; CDR3nt: TGCAGCGTAGACGACAAGGCTGGGGCCAACGTCCTGACTTTC
d_gene: TRBD1; v_gene: TRBV19; len: 15; j_gene: TRBJ2-3; abundance: once; CDR3aa: CASSTRTGSTDTQYF; CDR3nt: TGTGCCAGTAGTACAAGGACAGGCAGCACAGATACGCAGTATTTT
d_gene: .; v_gene: TRBV9; len: 15; j_gene: TRBJ2-1; abundance: .; CDR3aa: CASSGAGNSYNEQFF; CDR3nt: TGTGCCAGCAGCGGCGCGGGGAATTCCTACAATGAGCAGTTCTTC
d_gene: .; v_gene: TRBV5-8; len: 16; j_gene: TRBJ2-5; abundance: .; CDR3aa: CASSHMGASDGETQYF; CDR3nt: TGTGCCAGCAGCCATATGGGGGCCTCCGACGGAGAGACCCAGTACTTC
d_gene: TRBD1; v_gene: TRBV30; len: 13; j_gene: TRBJ2-7; abundance: .; CDR3aa: CAWSVGQGYEQYF; CDR3nt: TGTGCCTGGAGTGTAGGACAGGGCTACGAGCAGTACTTC
d_gene: TRBD1; v_gene: TRBV2; len: 15; j_gene: TRBJ2-2; abundance: .; CDR3aa: CASSPDRGAAGELFF; CDR3nt: TGTGCCAGCAGTCCAGACAGGGGGGCTGCCGGGGAGCTGTTTTTT
d_gene: .; v_gene: TRBV7-2; len: 15; j_gene: TRBJ2-7; abundance: few; CDR3aa: CASSLGGVPSYEQYF; CDR3nt: TGTGCCAGCAGCTTAGGGGGGGTGCCCTCCTACGAGCAGTACTTC